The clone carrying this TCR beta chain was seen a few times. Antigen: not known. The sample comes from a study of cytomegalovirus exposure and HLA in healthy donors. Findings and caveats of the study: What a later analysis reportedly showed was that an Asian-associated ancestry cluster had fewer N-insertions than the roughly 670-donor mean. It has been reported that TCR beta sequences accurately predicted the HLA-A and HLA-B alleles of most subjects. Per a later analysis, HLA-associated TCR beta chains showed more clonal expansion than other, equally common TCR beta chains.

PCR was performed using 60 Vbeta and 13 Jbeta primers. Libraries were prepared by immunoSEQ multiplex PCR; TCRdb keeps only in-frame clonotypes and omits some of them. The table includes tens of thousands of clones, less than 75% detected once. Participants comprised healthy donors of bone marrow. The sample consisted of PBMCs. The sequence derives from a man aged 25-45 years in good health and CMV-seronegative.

This CDR3 reads CASSPPGAGGGEQYF. In nucleotides, the CDR3 is TGTGCCAGCAGCCCCCCGGGAGCGGGAGGGGGCGAGCAGTACTTC. V is TRBV4-2 and J is TRBJ2-7, with 10 positions matching TRBD2. The CDR3 is 15 residues long. V dropped 4 bases and J dropped 6; count of bases not matched to a gene: 9. The germline CDR1 and CDR2 sequences are LGHNA and YNFKEQ.